The clone carrying this TCR beta chain was detected once. Other nucleotide sequences in the sample specify the same CDR3. Trimming cost V 0 bases and J 1 base, with 7 bases left between them. This CDR3 spans 14 amino acids. Germline V CDR1 and CDR2: SGHRS, YFSETQ. The entry originates in a study of shared clonotypes between healthy human individuals. An even split of each subset's genomic DNA across several immunoSEQ plates was performed. Sequenced by immunoSEQ multiplex PCR; TCRdb stores in-frame clones only, minus some. This table has a few hundred thousand clones, around 77% appearing once. The sequenced sample was PBMCs. This clonotype originated in a woman in her thirties or forties in good health. Some clones in this sample may be carry-over from other donors' samples. This rearrangement joins TRBV5-1 to TRBJ1-1; D remains ambiguous. In nucleotides, the CDR3 is TGCGCCAGCAGCTTGGGCCCGGGGAACACTGAAGCTTTCTTT. Translation: CASSLGPGNTEAFF.